These 2 T cell receptor beta chains were all obtained from the same sample, sequenced in a study of vaccination effects on CD4 cells after COVID-19. TCRdb's copy holds only in-frame clones and misses some; the assay was immunoSEQ multiplex PCR. The table shows more than 60,000 clones, with around 70% occurring only once. Scientists isolated CD4+ T cells after a roughly 10-day culture period ended. Two doses of BNT162b2 or mRNA-1273 vaccine were administered to participants. What these receptors recognize is not known. Here the sequenced sample was CD4+ T cells from PBMCs cultured without peptide, taken after COVID-19 vaccination. The receptors derive from a human donor who received a COVID-19 vaccine.

This clone turned up a few times. This chain joins TRBV18 and TRBJ2-7, with D possibly called TRBD1 or TRBD2 (5 bases each). The V end was cut by 4 bases, the J end by 3 bases, with 13 bases between. CDR1 and CDR2 from the germline V gene are KGHSH and LQKENI. The CDR3 length is 14 residues. This CDR3 reads CASSLGRGSYEQYV. In nucleotides, the CDR3 is TGTGCCAGCTCACTGGGACGGGGAAGCTACGAGCAGTACGTC.

The rearrangement joins TRBV5-4 to TRBJ1-2, with 9 bases fitting TRBD1. Germline CDR1 and CDR2: SGHNT and YYREEE (reference sequence). V was clipped by 4 bases and J by 1 base; unmatched bases: 11. The CDR3 extends over 17 amino acids. The CDR3 region is CASSPPGTGRLNYGYTF. CDR3 DNA sequence: TGTGCCAGCAGCCCACCCGGGACAGGGAGGCTTAACTATGGCTACACCTTC.